The T cell receptor (beta chain) described here comes from a study of blood T cell repertoires in COVID-19. The method was immunoSEQ multiplex PCR; TCRdb's version includes in-frame clones alone and lacks a portion of them. The table lists about 400,000 clones, 89% of them singletons, with 0.95% to 1.5% in the top ten. Trimming took off 3 bases at V and 5 bases at J, with 10 bases between the two ends. From germline, CDR1 is SGHAT and CDR2 FQNNGV. The CDR3 covers 13 residues. The material sequenced was peripheral blood. The TCR was taken from a man aged 35-49 years with acute or convalescent COVID-19. The gene calls are TRBV11-2 and TRBJ1-2; no reliable D call. The CDR3 loop is CASSFVRLYGYTF. Written as DNA, the CDR3 is TGTGCCAGCAGCTTCGTTCGGTTATATGGCTACACCTTC. Based on the CDR3 plus reference TRBV11-2 and TRBJ1-2, the full variable domain is EAGVAQSPRYKIIEKRQSVAFWCNPISGHATLYWYQQILGQGPKLLIQFQNNGVVDDSQLPKDRFSAERLKGVDSTLKIQPAKLEDSAVYLCASSFVRLYGYTFGSGTRLTVV.